Detailed here is one TCR beta chain. In each case, RNA was isolated and then reverse transcribed into cDNA as the sequencing template. TCRdb's copy holds only in-frame clones and misses some; the assay was immunoSEQ multiplex PCR. The data show 150,000 to 200,000 clones, about 65% seen once. This CDR3 comprises 13 residues. CDR1 and CDR2 from the germline V gene are SQVTM and ANQGSEA. The V gene lost 4 bases and the J gene lost 1 base, with 8 bases spanning the gap. The data stem from a study of CD8+ T cells in alopecia areata. Study-wide context: Treated patients were scored for severity by percent of scalp affected.

The treatment denotes: oral pan-JAK inhibitor, 5-10 mg twice daily. The chain employs TRBV29-1 and TRBJ2-1, with a possible D match to TRBD1 (5 bases). Sequencing used CD4+ T cells sorted from blood, obtained between weeks 47 and 50, from a patient treated with tofacitinib. The sequence was obtained from a human donor with alopecia areata. This chain's CDR3 is CSVGPGSYNEQFF. The CDR3 DNA is TGCAGCGTTGGTCCAGGGTCCTACAATGAGCAGTTCTTC.